This T cell receptor beta chain stems from a study of blood T cell repertoires in COVID-19. Across the whole study: Acute-phase and convalescent COVID-19 samples originated in the United States, Italy and Spain. In each case, the material was cDNA or gDNA derived from T cells, B-cell-depleted T cells, or PBMCs.

The V gene's germline CDR1 is KGHSH and CDR2 LQKENI. V gave up 8 bases and J gave up 10 bases, with 21 bases separating them. This CDR3 is built from 15 residues. Original data processing: Estimates of nucleated cell counts were drawn from the amplification of reference gene primers. TCRdb keeps only in-frame clones here, not all; method: immunoSEQ multiplex PCR. The DNA was the basis for D and trimming; V, J and clone size are from that table. The data show about 65,000 clones, 81% seen once. Sequenced input: peripheral blood. The origin of this receptor is an elderly man with acute or convalescent COVID-19. V gene TRBV18 combines with J gene TRBJ1-6; D is possibly TRBD1 (5 bases). CDR3 region: CASRQGGGRLSPLHF. The CDR3 DNA reads TGTGCCAGCCGTCAAGGTGGGGGGAGACTCTCACCCCTCCACTTT. Combining the CDR3 with reference TRBV18 and TRBJ1-6 gives the whole variable domain NAGVMQNPRHLVRRRGQEARLRCSPMKGHSHVYWYRQLPEEGLKFMVYLQKENIIDESGMPKERFSAEFPKEGPSILRIQQVVRGDSAAYFCASRQGGGRLSPLHFGNGTRLTVT.